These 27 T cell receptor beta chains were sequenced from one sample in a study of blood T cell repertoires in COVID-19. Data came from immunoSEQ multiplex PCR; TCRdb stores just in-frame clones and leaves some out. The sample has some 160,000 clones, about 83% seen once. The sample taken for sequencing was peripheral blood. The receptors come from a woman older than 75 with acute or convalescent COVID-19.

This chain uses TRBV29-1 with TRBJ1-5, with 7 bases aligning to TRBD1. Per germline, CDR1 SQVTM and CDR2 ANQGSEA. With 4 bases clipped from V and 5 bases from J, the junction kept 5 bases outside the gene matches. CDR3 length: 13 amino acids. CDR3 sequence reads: CSVGEGAHQPQHF. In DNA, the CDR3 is TGCAGCGTTGGTGAGGGGGCCCATCAGCCCCAGCATTTT.

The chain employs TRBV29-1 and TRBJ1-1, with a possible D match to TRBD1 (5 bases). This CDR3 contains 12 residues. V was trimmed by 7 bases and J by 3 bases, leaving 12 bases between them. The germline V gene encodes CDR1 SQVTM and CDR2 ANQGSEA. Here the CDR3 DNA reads TGCAGCGCGGGCGAAGGGGACACTGAAGCTTTCTTT. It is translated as CSAGEGDTEAFF.

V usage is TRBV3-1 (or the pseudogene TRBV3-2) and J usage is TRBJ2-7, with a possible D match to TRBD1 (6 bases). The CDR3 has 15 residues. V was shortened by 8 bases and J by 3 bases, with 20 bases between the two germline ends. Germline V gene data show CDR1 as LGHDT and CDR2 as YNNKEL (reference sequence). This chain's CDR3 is CASHQTGPWGYEQYF. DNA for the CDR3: TGTGCCAGCCACCAAACAGGGCCATGGGGCTACGAGCAGTACTTC.

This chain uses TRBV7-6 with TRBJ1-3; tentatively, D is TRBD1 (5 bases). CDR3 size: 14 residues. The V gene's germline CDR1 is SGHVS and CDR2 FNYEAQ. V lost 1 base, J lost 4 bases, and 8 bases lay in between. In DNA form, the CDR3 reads TGTGCCAGCAGCTTAGGGGGCTTCGGAAACACCATATATTTT. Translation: CASSLGGFGNTIYF.

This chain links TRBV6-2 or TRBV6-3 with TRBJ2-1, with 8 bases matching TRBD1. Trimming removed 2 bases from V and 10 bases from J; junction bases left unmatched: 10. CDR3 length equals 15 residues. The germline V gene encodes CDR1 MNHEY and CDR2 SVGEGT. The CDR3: CASSYTGTGLREQFF. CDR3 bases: TGTGCCAGCAGTTACACCGGGACAGGATTAAGGGAGCAGTTCTTC.

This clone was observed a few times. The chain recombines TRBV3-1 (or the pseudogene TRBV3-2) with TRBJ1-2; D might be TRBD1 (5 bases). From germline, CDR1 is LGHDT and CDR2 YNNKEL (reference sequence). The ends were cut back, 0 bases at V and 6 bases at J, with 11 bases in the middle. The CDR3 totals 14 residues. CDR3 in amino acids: CASSQDVRVHGYTF. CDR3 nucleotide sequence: TGTGCCAGCAGCCAAGATGTCAGGGTCCATGGCTACACCTTC.

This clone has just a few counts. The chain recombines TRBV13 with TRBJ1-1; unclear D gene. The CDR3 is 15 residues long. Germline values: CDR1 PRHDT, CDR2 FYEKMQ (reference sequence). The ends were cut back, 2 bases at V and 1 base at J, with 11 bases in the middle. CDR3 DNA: TGTGCCAGCAGCTTAACTTTTACGGGGAACACTGAAGCTTTCTTT. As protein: CASSLTFTGNTEAFF. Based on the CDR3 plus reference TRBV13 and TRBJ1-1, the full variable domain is AAGVIQSPRHLIKEKRETATLKCYPIPRHDTVYWYQQGPGQDPQFLISFYEKMQSDKGSIPDRFSAQQFSDYHSELNMSSLELGDSALYFCASSLTFTGNTEAFFGQGTRLTVV.

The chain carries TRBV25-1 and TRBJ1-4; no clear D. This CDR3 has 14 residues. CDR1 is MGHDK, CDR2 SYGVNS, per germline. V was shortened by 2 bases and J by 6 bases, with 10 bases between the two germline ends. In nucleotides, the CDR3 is TGTGCCAGCAGTGAACCGGGGATAGATGAAAAACTGTTTTTT. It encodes CASSEPGIDEKLFF.

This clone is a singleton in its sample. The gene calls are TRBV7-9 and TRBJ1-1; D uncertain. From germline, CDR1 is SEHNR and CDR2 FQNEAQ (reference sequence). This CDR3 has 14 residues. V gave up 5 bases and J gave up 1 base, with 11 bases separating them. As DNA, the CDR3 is TGTGCCAGCAGCCCCTGGACTGAGAACACTGAAGCTTTCTTT. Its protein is CASSPWTENTEAFF. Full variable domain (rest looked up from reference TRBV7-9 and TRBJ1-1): DTGVSQNPRHKITKRGQNVTFRCDPISEHNRLYWYRQTLGQGPEFLTYFQNEAQLEKSRLLSDRFSAERPKGSFSTLEIQRTEQGDSAMYLCASSPWTENTEAFFGQGTRLTVV.

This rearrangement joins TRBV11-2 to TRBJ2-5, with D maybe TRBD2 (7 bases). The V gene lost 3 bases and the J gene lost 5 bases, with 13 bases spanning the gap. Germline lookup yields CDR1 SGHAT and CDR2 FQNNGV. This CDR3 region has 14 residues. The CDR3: CASSFSGGRETQYF. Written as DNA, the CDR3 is TGTGCCAGCAGCTTTTCGGGGGGCCGGGAGACCCAGTACTTC.

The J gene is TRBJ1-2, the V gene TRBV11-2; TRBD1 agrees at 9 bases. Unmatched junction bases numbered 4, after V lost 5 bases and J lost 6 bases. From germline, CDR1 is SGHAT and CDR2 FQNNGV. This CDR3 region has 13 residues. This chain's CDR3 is CASSEDRGDGYTF. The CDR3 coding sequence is TGTGCCAGCAGCGAAGACAGGGGGGATGGCTACACCTTC. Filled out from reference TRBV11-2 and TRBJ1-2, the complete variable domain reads EAGVAQSPRYKIIEKRQSVAFWCNPISGHATLYWYQQILGQGPKLLIQFQNNGVVDDSQLPKDRFSAERLKGVDSTLKIQPAKLEDSAVYLCASSEDRGDGYTFGSGTRLTVV.

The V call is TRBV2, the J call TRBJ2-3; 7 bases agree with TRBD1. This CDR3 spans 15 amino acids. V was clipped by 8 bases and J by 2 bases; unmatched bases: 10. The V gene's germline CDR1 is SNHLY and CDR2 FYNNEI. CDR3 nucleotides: TGTGCCAGCCGTGTAGACAGGGCTCCCACAGATACGCAGTATTTT. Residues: CASRVDRAPTDTQYF.

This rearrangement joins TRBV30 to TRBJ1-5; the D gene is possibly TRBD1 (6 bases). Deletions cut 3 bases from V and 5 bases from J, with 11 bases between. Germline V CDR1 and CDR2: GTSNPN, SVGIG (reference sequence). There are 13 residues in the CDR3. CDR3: CAWRQGFDQPQHF. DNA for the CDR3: TGTGCCTGGAGGCAGGGGTTCGATCAGCCCCAGCATTTT.

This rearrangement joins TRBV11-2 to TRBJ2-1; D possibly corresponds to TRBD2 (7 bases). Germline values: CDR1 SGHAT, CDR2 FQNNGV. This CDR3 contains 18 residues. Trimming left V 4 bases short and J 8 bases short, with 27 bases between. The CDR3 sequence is CASSSRRMVGGPGDEQFF. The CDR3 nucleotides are TGTGCCAGCAGCTCCAGAAGGATGGTCGGGGGGCCGGGGGATGAGCAGTTCTTC.

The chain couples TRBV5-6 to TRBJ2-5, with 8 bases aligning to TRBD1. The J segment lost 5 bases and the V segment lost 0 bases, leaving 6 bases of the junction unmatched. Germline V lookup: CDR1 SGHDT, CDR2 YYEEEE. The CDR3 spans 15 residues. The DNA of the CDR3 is TGTGCCAGCAGCTTGGGGTCCACAGGGGGGGAGACCCAGTACTTC. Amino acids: CASSLGSTGGETQYF.

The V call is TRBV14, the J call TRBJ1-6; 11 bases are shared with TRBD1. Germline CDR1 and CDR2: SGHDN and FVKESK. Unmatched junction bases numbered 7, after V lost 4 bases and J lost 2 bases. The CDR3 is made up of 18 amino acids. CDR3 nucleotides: TGTGCCAGCAGCCTTCGGACAGGGGGCTCGACCTATAATTCACCCCTCCACTTT. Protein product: CASSLRTGGSTYNSPLHF.

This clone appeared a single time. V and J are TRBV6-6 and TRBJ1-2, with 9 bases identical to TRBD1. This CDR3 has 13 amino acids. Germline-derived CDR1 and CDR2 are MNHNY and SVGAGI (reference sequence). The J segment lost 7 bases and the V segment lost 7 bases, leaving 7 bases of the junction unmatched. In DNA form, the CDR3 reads TGTGCCAGCATTGGACAGGGGATCTCTGGCTACACCTTC. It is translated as CASIGQGISGYTF.

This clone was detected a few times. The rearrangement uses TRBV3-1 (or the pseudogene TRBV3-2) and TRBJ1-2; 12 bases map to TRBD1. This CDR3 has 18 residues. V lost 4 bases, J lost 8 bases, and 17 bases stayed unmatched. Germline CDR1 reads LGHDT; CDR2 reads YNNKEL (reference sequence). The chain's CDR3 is CASSLGTGGPRGPLGYTF. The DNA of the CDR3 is TGTGCCAGCAGCCTGGGGACAGGGGGCCCTCGAGGCCCCCTAGGCTACACCTTC.

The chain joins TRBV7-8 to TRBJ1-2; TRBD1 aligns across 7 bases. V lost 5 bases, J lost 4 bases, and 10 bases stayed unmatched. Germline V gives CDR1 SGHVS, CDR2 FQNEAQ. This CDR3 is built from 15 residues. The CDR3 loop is CASSPTRDRGYGYTF. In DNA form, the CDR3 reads TGTGCCAGCAGCCCCACCCGGGACAGAGGCTATGGCTACACCTTC.

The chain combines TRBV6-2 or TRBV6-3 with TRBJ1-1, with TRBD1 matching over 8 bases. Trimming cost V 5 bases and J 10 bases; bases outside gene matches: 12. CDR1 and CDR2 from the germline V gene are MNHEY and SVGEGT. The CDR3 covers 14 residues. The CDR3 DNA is TGTGCCAGCAGTCGGCCCAGGGGGCAGGTAGGAGCTTTCTTT. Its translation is CASSRPRGQVGAFF.

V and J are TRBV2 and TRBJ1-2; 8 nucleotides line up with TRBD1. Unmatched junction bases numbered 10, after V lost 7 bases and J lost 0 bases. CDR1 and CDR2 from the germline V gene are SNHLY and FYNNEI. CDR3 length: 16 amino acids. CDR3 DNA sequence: TGTGCCAGCAAGGTTGACAGGGGAAGAACTAACTATGGCTACACCTTC. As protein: CASKVDRGRTNYGYTF.

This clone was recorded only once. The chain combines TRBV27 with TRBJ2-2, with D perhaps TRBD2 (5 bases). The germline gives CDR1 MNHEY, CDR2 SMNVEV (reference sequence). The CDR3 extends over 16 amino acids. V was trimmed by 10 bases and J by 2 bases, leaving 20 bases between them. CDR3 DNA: TGTGCCACCTCGAATTTAAAGGGAGAAAACACCGGGGAGCTGTTTTTT. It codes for CATSNLKGENTGELFF.

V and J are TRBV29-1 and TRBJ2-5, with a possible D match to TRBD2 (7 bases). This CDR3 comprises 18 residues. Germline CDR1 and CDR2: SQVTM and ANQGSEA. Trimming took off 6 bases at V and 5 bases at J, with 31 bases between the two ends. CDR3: CSVRIKADRGALGETQYF. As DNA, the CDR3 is TGCAGCGTCAGGATTAAAGCAGATCGGGGGGCATTAGGCGAGACCCAGTACTTC.

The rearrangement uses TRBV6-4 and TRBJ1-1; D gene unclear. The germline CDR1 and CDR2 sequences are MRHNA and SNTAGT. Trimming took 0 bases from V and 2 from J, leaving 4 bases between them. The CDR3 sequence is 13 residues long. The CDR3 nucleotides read TGTGCCAGCAGTGACTCATCTAACACTGAAGCTTTCTTT. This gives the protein CASSDSSNTEAFF.

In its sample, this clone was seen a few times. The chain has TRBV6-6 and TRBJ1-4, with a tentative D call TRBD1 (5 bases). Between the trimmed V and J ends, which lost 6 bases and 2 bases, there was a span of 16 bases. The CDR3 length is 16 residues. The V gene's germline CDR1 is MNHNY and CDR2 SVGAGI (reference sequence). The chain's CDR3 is CASSRRDPGTNEKLFF. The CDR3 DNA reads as TGTGCCAGCAGCCGGCGGGACCCAGGGACTAATGAAAAACTGTTTTTT.

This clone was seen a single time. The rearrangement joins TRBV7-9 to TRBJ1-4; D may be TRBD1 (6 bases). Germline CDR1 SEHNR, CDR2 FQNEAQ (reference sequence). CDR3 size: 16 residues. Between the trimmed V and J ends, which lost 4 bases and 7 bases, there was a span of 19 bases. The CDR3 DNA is TGTGCCAGCAGCTCTTTCACAGGGCGAAAAAGTGAAAAACTGTTTTTT. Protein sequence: CASSSFTGRKSEKLFF.

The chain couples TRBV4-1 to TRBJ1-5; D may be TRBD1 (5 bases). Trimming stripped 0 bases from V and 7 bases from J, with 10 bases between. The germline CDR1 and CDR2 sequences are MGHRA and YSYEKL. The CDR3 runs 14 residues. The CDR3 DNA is TGCGCCAGCAGCCAAGATGCGGGGGACCAGCCCCAGCATTTT. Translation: CASSQDAGDQPQHF.